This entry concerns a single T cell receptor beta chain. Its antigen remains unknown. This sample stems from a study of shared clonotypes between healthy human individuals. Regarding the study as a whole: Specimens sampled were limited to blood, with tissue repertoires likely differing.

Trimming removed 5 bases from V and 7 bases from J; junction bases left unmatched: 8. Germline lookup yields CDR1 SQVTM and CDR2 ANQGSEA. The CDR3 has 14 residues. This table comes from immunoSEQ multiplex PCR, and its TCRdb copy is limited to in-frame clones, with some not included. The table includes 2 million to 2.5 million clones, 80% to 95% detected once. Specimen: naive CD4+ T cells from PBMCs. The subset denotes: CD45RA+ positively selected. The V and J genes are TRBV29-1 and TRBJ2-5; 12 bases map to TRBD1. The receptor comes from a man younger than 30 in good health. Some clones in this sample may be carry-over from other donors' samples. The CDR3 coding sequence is TGCAGCGTTATGGGACAGGGGGCTGAAAGGACCCAGTACTTC. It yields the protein CSVMGQGAERTQYF.